This record looks at one T cell receptor beta chain sequence and its context. The antigen is unknown. This record comes from a study of shared clonotypes between healthy human individuals. Sequenced by immunoSEQ multiplex PCR; TCRdb stores in-frame clones only, minus some. Among some 700,000 clones listed, 90% were seen once. None of the donors, who were healthy HIV-negative adults, had recently had acute infections or vaccinations. CCR7-negative CD45RA+ TemRA cells were pooled with CD45RO+ cells for CD8 memory. The CDR3 totals 14 residues. Between the trimmed V and J ends, which lost 4 bases and 1 base, there was a span of 10 bases. CDR1 and CDR2 from the germline V gene are PRHDT and FYEKMQ (reference sequence). Overall study results and limits: The authors sampled blood alone, and tissue repertoires likely differ.

This receptor was taken from a man younger than 35 in good health. Some clones in this sample may be carry-over from other donors' samples. Specimen: memory CD8+ T cells from PBMCs. Subset reported: CD45RO+ cells pooled with CCR7-negative TemRA cells. This chain uses TRBV13 with TRBJ1-2; the D gene is possibly TRBD1 (6 bases). CDR3 sequence reads: CASSSTRGNYGYTF. The CDR3 DNA reads TGTGCCAGCAGCTCGACCAGGGGTAACTATGGCTACACCTTC.